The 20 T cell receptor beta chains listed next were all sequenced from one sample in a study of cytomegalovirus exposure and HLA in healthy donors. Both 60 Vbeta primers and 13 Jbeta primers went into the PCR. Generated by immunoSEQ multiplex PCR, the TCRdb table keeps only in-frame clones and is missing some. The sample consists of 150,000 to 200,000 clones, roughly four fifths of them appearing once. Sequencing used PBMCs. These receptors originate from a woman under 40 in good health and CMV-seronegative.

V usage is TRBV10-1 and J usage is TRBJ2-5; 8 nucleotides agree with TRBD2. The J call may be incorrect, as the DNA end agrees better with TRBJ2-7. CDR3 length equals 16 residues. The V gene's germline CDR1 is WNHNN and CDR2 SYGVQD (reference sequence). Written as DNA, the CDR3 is TGCGCCAGCAGTGAGAAAGGGCTAGCGGGTTTTGGCGAGCAGTACTTC. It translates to CASSEKGLAGFGEQYF.

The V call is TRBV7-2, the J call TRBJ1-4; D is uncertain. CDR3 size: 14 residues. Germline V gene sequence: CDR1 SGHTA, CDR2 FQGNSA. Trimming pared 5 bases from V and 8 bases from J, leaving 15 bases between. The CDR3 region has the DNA TGTGCCAGCAGCACCGAGAGGAAGCGGGAAAAACTGTTTTTT. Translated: CASSTERKREKLFF.

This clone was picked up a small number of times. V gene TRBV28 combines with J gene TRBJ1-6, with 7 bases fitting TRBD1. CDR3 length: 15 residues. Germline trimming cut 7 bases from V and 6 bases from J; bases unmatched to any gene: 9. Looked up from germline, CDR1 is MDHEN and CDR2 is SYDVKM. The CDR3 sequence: CASISGQAGNSPLHF. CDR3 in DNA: TGTGCCAGCATCTCCGGACAGGCGGGTAATTCACCCCTCCACTTT.

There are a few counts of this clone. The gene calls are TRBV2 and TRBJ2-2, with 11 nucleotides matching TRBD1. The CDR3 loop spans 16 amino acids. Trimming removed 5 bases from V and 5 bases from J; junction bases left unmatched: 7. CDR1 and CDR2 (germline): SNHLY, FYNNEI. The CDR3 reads CASSYRDRGGTGELFF. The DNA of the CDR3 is TGTGCCAGCAGTTACCGGGACAGGGGGGGAACCGGGGAGCTGTTTTTT.

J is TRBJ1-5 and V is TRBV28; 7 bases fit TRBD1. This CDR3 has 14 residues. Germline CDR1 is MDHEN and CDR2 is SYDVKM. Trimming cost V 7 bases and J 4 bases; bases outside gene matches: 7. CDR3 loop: CASTILQGNQPQHF. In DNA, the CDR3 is TGTGCCAGCACCATACTACAGGGGAATCAGCCCCAGCATTTT.

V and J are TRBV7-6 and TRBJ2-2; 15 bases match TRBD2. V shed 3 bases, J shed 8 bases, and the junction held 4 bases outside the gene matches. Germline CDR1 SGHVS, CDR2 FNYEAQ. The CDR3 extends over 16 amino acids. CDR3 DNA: TGTGCCAGCAGCTTCCCGGGACTAGCGGGAGGAGGGGAGCTGTTTTTT. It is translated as CASSFPGLAGGGELFF.

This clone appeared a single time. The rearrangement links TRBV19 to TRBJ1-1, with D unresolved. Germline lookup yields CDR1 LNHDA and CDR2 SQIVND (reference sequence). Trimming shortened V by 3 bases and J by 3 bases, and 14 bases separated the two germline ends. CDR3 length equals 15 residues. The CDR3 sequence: CASSMPGRSDTEAFF. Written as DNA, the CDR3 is TGTGCCAGTAGTATGCCGGGGAGGTCGGACACTGAAGCTTTCTTT.

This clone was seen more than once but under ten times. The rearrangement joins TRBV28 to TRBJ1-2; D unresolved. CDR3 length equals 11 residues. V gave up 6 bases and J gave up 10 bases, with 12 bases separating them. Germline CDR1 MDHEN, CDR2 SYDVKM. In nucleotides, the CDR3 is TGTGCCAGCAGCCCCGGGTATTACTACACCTTC. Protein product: CASSPGYYYTF.

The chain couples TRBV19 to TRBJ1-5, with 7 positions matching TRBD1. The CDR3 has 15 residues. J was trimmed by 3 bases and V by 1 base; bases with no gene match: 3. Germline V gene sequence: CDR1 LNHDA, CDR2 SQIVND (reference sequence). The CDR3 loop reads CASSIGDRDNQPQHF. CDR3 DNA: TGTGCCAGTAGTATAGGGGACAGAGACAATCAGCCCCAGCATTTT.

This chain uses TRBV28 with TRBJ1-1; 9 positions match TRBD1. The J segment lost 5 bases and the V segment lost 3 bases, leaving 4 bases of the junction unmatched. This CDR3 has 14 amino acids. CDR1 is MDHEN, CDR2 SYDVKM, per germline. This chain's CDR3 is CASSLGTGRTEAFF. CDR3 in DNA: TGTGCCAGCAGTTTGGGGACAGGGAGGACTGAAGCTTTCTTT.

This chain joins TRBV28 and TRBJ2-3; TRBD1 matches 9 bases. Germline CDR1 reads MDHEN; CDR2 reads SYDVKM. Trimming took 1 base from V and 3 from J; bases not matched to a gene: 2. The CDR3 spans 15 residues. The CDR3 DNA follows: TGTGCCAGCAGTTTATCGGGACAGGGAACAGATACGCAGTATTTT. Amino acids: CASSLSGQGTDTQYF.

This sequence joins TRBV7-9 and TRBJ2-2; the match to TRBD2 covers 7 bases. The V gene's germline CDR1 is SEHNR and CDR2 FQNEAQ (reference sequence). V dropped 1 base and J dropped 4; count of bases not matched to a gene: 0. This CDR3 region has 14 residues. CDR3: CASSLERGTGELFF. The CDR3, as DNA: TGTGCCAGCAGCTTAGAGCGGGGCACCGGGGAGCTGTTTTTT.

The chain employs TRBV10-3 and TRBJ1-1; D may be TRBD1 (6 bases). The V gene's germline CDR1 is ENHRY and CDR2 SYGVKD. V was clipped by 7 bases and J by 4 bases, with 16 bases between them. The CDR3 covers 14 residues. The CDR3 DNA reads TGTGCCATCACTGTTACAGGGTACGCCACTGAAGCTTTCTTT. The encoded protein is CAITVTGYATEAFF.

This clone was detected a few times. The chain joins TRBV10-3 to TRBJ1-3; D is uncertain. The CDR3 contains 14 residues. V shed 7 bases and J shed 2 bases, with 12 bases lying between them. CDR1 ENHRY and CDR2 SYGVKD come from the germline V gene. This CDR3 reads CAIKEVGAGNTIYF. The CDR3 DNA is TGTGCCATCAAGGAAGTAGGAGCTGGAAACACCATATATTTT.

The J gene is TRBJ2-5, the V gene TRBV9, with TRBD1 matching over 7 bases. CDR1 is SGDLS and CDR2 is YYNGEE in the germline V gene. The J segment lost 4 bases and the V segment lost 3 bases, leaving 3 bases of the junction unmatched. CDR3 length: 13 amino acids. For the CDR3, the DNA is TGTGCCAGCAGCGGACAGGGCGGAGAGACCCAGTACTTC. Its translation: CASSGQGGETQYF.

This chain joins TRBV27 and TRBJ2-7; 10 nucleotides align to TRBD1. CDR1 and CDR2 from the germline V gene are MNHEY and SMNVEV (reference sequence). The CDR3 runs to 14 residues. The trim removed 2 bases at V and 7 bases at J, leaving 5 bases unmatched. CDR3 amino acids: CASSLGQGVGEQYF. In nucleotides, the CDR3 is TGTGCCAGCAGTTTAGGACAGGGGGTAGGTGAGCAGTACTTC.

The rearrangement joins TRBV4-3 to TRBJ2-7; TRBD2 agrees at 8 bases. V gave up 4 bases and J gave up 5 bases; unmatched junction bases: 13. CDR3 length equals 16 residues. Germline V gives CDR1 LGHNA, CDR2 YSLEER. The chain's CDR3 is CASSPRHQREYHEQYF. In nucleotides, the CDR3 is TGCGCCAGCAGCCCCAGACACCAGCGGGAGTACCACGAGCAGTACTTC.

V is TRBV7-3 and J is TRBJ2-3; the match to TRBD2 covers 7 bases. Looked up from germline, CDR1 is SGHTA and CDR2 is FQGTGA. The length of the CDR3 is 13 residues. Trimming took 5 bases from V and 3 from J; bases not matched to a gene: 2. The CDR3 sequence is CASSTSETDTQYF. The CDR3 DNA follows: TGTGCCAGCAGCACTAGCGAAACAGATACGCAGTATTTT.

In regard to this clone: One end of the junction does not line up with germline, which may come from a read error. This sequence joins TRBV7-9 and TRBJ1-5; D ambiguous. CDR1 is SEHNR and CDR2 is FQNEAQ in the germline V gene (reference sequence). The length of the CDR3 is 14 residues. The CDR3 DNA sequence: TGTTCCAGCAGTCCGATGGGCCTCGGGGAGCCCCAGCATTTT. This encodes CSSSPMGLGEPQHF.

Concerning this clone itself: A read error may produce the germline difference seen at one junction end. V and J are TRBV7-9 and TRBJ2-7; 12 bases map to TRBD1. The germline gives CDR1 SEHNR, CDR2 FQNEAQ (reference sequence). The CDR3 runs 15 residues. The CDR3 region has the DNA TGTTCCAGCAGCTCCGCGGGACAGGGGGCGAGGGAGCAGTACTTC. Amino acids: CSSSSAGQGAREQYF.